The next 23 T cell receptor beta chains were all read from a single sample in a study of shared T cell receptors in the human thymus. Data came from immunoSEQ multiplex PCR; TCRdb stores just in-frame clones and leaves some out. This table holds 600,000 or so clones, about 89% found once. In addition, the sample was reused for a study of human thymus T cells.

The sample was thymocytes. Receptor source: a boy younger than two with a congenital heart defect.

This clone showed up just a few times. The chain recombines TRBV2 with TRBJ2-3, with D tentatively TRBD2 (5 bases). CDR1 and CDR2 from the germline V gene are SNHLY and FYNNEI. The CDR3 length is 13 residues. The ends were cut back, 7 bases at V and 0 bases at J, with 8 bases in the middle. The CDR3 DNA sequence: TGTGCCAGCATTTGCGGGAGCACAGATACGCAGTATTTT. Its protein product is CASICGSTDTQYF.

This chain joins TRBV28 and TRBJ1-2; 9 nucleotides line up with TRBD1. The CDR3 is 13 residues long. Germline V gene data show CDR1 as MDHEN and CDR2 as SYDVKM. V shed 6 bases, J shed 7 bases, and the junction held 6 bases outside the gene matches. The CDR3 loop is CASSRDRGAGYTF. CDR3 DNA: TGTGCCAGCAGCCGTGACAGGGGGGCTGGCTACACCTTC.

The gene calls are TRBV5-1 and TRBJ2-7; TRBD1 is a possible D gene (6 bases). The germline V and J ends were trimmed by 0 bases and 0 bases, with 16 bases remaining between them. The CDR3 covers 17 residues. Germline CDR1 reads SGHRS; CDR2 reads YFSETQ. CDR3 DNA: TGCGCCAGCAGCTTGGGTAAAGACAGGCCTCCCTCCTACGAGCAGTACTTC. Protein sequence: CASSLGKDRPPSYEQYF.

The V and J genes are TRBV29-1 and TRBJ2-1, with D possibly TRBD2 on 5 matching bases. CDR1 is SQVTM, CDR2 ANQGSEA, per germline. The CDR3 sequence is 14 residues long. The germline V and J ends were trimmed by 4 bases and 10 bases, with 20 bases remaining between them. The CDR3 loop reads CSVGGVPRDGEQFF. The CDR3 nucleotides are TGCAGCGTTGGGGGAGTCCCCCGAGATGGAGAGCAGTTCTTC.

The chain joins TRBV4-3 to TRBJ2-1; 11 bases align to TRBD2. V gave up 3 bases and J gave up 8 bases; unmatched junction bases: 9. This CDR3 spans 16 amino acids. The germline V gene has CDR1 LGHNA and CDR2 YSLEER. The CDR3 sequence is CASSQRGTSGADEQFF. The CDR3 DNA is TGCGCCAGCAGCCAGAGGGGGACTAGCGGAGCGGATGAGCAGTTCTTC.

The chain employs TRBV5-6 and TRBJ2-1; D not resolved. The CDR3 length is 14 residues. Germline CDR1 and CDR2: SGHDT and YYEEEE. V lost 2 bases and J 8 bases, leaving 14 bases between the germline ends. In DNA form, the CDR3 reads TGTGCCAGCAGCTTTTTATGGGCGCCCGATGAGCAGTTCTTC. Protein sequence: CASSFLWAPDEQFF.

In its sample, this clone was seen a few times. The CDR3: CASSQGSDTGELFF. The DNA for the CDR3 is TGCGCCAGCAGCCAAGGTAGCGACACCGGGGAGCTGTTTTTT. The V gene is TRBV4-1, the J gene TRBJ2-2; D may be TRBD2 (5 bases). The CDR3 covers 14 residues. Deletions cut 1 base from V and 3 bases from J, with 6 bases between. CDR1 is MGHRA and CDR2 is YSYEKL in the germline V gene.

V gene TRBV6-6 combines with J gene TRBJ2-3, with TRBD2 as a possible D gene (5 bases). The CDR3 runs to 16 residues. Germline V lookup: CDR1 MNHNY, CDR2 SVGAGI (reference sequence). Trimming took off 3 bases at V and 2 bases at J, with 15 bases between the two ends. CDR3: CASSYREDLTTDTQYF. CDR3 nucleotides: TGTGCCAGCAGTTATCGCGAGGACTTAACCACAGATACGCAGTATTTT.

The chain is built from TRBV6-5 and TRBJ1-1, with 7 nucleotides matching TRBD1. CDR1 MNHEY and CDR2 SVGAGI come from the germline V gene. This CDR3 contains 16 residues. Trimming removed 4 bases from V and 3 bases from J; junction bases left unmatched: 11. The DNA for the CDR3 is TGTGCCAGCAGTTCCCGGTGGGACAGAAGAGACACTGAAGCTTTCTTT. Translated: CASSSRWDRRDTEAFF.

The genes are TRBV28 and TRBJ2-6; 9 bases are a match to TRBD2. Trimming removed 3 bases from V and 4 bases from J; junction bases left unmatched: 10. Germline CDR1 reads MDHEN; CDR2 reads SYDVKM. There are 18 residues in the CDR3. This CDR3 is CASSFPRLAGAGANVLTF. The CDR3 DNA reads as TGTGCCAGCAGTTTCCCTCGATTAGCGGGGGCGGGGGCCAACGTCCTGACTTTC.

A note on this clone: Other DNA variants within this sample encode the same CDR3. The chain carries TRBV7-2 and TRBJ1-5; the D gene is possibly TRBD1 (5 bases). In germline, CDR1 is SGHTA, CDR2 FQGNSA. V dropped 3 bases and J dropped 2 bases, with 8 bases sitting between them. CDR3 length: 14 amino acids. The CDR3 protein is CASSFGQGNQPQHF. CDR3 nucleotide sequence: TGTGCCAGCAGCTTCGGACAAGGCAATCAGCCCCAGCATTTT. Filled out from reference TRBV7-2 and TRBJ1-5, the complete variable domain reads GAGVSQSPSNKVTEKGKDVELRCDPISGHTALYWYRQSLGQGLEFLIYFQGNSAPDKSGLPSDRFSAERTGGSVSTLTIQRTQQEDSAVYLCASSFGQGNQPQHFGDGTRLSIL.

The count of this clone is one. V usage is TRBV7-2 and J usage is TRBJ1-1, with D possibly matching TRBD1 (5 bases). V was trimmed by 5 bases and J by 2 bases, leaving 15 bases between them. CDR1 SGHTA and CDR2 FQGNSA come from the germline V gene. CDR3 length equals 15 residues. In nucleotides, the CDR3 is TGTGCCAGCAGCGGGGGGGGTGCTTCTAACACTGAAGCTTTCTTT. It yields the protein CASSGGGASNTEAFF.

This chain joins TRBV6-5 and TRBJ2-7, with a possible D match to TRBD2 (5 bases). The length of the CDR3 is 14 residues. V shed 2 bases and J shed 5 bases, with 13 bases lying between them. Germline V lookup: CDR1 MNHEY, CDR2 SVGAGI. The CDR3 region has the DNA TGTGCCAGCAGTTACAAGAGGAGCGGCCACGAGCAGTACTTC. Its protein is CASSYKRSGHEQYF.

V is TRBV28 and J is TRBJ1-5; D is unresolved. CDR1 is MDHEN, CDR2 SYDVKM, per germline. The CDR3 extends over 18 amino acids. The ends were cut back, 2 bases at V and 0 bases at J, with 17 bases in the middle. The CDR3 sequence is CASSLEDPQSDSNQPQHF. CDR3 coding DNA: TGTGCCAGCAGTTTAGAAGACCCACAGTCAGATAGCAATCAGCCCCAGCATTTT.

CDR3 protein: CASSRGNRGSEQYF. The CDR3, as DNA: TGTGCCAGTAGTAGAGGTAACAGGGGTTCCGAGCAGTACTTC. The V and J genes are TRBV19 and TRBJ2-7; TRBD1 matches 7 bases. CDR1 is LNHDA and CDR2 is SQIVND in the germline V gene (reference sequence). The CDR3 is 14 amino acids. V lost 4 bases and J lost 6; bases outside the gene matches: 9.

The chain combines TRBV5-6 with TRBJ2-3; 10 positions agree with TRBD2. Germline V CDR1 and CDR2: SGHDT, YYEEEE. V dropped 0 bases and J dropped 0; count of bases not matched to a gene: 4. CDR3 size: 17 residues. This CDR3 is CASSLGLAGASTDTQYF. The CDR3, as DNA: TGTGCCAGCAGCTTGGGTCTAGCGGGGGCTAGCACAGATACGCAGTATTTT.

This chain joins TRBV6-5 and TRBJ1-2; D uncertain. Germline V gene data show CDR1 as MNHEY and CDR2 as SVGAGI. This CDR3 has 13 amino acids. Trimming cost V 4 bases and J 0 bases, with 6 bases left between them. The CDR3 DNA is TGTGCCAGCAGTTCCGGAGCTAACTATGGCTACACCTTC. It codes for CASSSGANYGYTF.

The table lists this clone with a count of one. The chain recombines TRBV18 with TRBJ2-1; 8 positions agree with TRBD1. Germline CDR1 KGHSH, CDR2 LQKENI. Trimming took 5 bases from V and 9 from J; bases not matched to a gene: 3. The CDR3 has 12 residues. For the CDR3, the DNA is TGTGCCAGCTCATGGACAGGGCCTGAGCAGTTCTTC. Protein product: CASSWTGPEQFF.

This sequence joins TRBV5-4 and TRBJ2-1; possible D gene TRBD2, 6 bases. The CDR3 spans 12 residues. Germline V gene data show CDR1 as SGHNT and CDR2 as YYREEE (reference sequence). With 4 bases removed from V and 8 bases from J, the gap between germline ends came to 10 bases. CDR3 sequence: CASSRSGDEQFF. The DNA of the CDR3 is TGTGCCAGCAGCCGTAGCGGAGATGAGCAGTTCTTC.

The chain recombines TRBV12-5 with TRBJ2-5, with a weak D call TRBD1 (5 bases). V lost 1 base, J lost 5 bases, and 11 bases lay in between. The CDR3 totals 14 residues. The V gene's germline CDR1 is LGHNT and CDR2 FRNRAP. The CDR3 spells CASGLEGVGETQYF. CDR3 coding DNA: TGTGCTAGTGGTTTGGAAGGGGTGGGCGAGACCCAGTACTTC. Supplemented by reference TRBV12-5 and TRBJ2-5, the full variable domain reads DARVTQTPRHKVTEMGQEVTMRCQPILGHNTVFWYRQTMMQGLELLAYFRNRAPLDDSGMPKDRFSAEMPDATLATLKIQPSEPRDSAVYFCASGLEGVGETQYFGPGTRLLVL.

The CDR3, as DNA: TGTGCCAGCAGCCCACGGTCGGGACAGGGGACCTACGAGCAGTACTTC. Residues: CASSPRSGQGTYEQYF. The chain carries TRBV7-9 and TRBJ2-7, with 10 bases lining up with TRBD1. The CDR3 length is 16 residues. V was clipped by 5 bases and J by 2 bases; unmatched bases: 9. CDR1 and CDR2 (germline): SEHNR, FQNEAQ (reference sequence).

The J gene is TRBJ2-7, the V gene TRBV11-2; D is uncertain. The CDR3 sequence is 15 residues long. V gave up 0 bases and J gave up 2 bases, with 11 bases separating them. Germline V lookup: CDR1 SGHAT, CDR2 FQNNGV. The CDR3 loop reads CASSLDRVSPYEQYF. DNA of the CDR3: TGTGCCAGCAGCTTAGATCGGGTCAGCCCCTACGAGCAGTACTTC.

CDR3 amino acids: CASSLKKGADQPQHF. The CDR3 bases are TGTGCCAGCAGTTTAAAAAAGGGGGCGGATCAGCCCCAGCATTTT. The genes are TRBV28 and TRBJ1-5, with TRBD1 identical over 7 bases. Germline V gene sequence: CDR1 MDHEN, CDR2 SYDVKM. The CDR3 is 15 amino acids. J lost 5 bases, V lost 2 bases, and 6 bases had no gene match.